These T cell receptor beta chains were read from a single sample in a study of T cells expressing NK-cell markers. TCRdb reprocessed the 5' RACE reads and keeps a single row for each CDR3 protein, giving no DNA. The sample has about 150,000 distinct CDR3 sequences. Sequenced material: blood T cells: a sorted CD56 or NKG2C T cell subset, CD4+ or CD8+ T cells, or bulk PBMC T cells (not recorded which). These receptors came from a woman in her 50s in good health. Both conserved end residues are part of each CDR3.

>TRBV7-8|TRBJ2-2|16
CASSHAQGANTGELFF
>TRBV12-3/TRBV12-4|TRBJ2-3|15
CASSLGTTSTDTQYF
>TRBV6-6|TRBJ2-4|12
CASSYGDSIQYF
>TRBV20-1|TRBJ2-7|11
CSAPTSNEQYF
>TRBV27|TRBJ2-2|15
CASSLLGGRGGELFF
>TRBV27|TRBJ2-2|14
CASSFRGLTGELFF
>TRBV5-6|TRBJ2-6|15
CASSRTGTGANVLTF
>TRBV11-3|TRBJ2-2|14
CASSLDPGTGELFF
>TRBV28|TRBJ1-1|13
CASSHIGATEAFF
>TRBV12-5|TRBJ2-1|15
CASGSPDGIHNEQFF
>TRBV7-9|TRBJ1-5|14
CASSLGGAGQPQHF
>TRBV5-1|TRBJ2-2|19
CASRSHASGRASNTGELFF
>TRBV6-1|TRBJ1-5|17
CASSEYPPGQGSQPQHF
>TRBV12-3/TRBV12-4|TRBJ2-7|12
CASSWSHYEQYF
>TRBV11-2|TRBJ2-3|13
CASRGFSTDTQYF
>TRBV25-1|TRBJ2-4|17
CASSESRSSIPKNIQYF
>TRBV12-3/TRBV12-4|TRBJ2-1|21
CASSHVVAGAFQFGSYNEQFF
>TRBV6-2/TRBV6-3|TRBJ2-1|14
CASSYSGGFVEQFF
>TRBV7-9|TRBJ2-1|16
CASSARTGGDDHEQFF
>TRBV4-1|TRBJ1-1|14
CASSPQSMNTEAFF
>TRBV7-9|TRBJ2-1|16
CASSIRPPSSYNEQFF
>TRBV5-1|TRBJ2-1|16
CASNHASGRHYNEQFF
>TRBV2|TRBJ2-3|15
CASSVTDTSTDTQYF
>TRBV12-3/TRBV12-4|TRBJ2-1|15
CASTSRSSSYNEQFF
>TRBV4-1|TRBJ2-3|14
CASSRDSRTDTQYF
>TRBV11-2|TRBJ2-1|12
CASSLYTNEQFF
>TRBV4-1|TRBJ2-4|15
CASSQGTSAKNIQYF
>TRBV7-9|TRBJ2-3|14
CASSRRTRPDTQYF
>TRBV3-1|TRBJ2-3|16
CASSRRTGDLTDTQYF
>TRBV27|TRBJ2-1|16
CASSLSSSGAYNEQFF
>TRBV12-3/TRBV12-4|TRBJ2-2|18
CASSPTVTGTRRPGELFF
>TRBV10-3|TRBJ1-1|15
CAISLKDSTNTEAFF
>TRBV10-3|TRBJ2-3|15
CAIGPGVTPTDTQYF
>TRBV27|TRBJ2-1|16
CASSLSGTSGHNEQFF
>TRBV7-9|TRBJ2-5|15
CASRVSSGIAETQYF
>TRBV12-5|TRBJ1-1|15
CASGLVPLGDTEAFF
>TRBV7-9|TRBJ1-6|20
CASSLVPLSRVRSSFAPLHF
>TRBV7-9|TRBJ2-3|17
CASSEPPTSGRADTQYF
>TRBV27|TRBJ2-1|16
CASSPSPGLAGDEQFF
>TRBV3-1|TRBJ2-1|12
CASSQQGDEQFF
>TRBV5-1|TRBJ1-2|19
CASSLDIERDADWDYGYTF
>TRBV28|TRBJ2-7|14
CASRPASGTYEQYF
>TRBV3-1|TRBJ1-5|16
CASSQWTGGSNQPQHF
>TRBV29-1|TRBJ2-1|15
CSVEGTSGSYNEQFF
>TRBV24-1|TRBJ1-2|14
CATSETGHSGGYTF
>TRBV20-1|TRBJ2-7|11
CSVPRGNEQYF
>TRBV12-3/TRBV12-4|TRBJ1-2|11
CASTLSRGPTF